What follows are 13 T cell receptor beta chains derived from one specimen sequenced in a study of T-cell reconstitution after alpha-beta-depleted transplantation in children. Unique molecular identifiers were used to barcode this TCRbeta library. One entry per CDR3 protein, called by TCRdb with MiXCR from the PCR reads. The repertoire consists of about 270,000 distinct CDR3 sequences, with 9.5% to 10% occurring once and the leading ten covering 9.5% to 13%. The sample in question was PBMCs from the stem cell graft donor, obtained from the stem cell graft. These receptors were collected from a human donor who donated a stem cell graft to a child with SCID.

Ten or more counts support this clonotype. The rearrangement links TRBV12-3 or TRBV12-4 to TRBJ2-1; 9 positions agree with TRBD2. J gave up 10 bases and V 1 base, and 5 bases lay outside the gene matches. The CDR3 runs to 14 residues. CDR3 sequence reads: CASSLETSGREQFF. CDR3 DNA sequence: TGTGCCAGCAGTTTAGAAACTAGCGGGCGCGAGCAGTTCTTC.

Only a few counts were recorded for this clonotype. The chain couples TRBV7-6 to TRBJ1-1; no clear D. CDR1 is SGHVS and CDR2 is FNYEAQ in the germline V gene. V dropped 5 bases and J dropped 4 bases, with 20 bases sitting between them. The CDR3 has 16 residues. Written as DNA, the CDR3 is TGTGCCAGCAGCGCGGCCAAAAGGGAATATACCACTGAAGCTTTCTTT. Protein: CASSAAKREYTTEAFF.

J is TRBJ1-6 and V is TRBV13; D is possibly TRBD1 (5 bases). CDR1 PRHDT and CDR2 FYEKMQ come from the germline V gene (reference sequence). The CDR3 is made up of 14 amino acids. Deletions cut 1 base from V and 8 bases from J, with 9 bases between. The DNA for the CDR3 is TGTGCCAGCAGCTTAGCAGGGTTGGATTCACCCCTCCACTTT. This sequence encodes CASSLAGLDSPLHF.

V usage is TRBV7-6 and J usage is TRBJ2-7, with 7 bases that match TRBD2. J was trimmed by 4 bases and V by 1 base; bases with no gene match: 7. The germline V gene encodes CDR1 SGHVS and CDR2 FNYEAQ. CDR3 length: 15 amino acids. CDR3 amino acids: CASSLERGEEYEQYF. The DNA of the CDR3 is TGTGCCAGCAGCTTAGAGCGGGGAGAAGAATACGAGCAGTACTTC.

This clonotype was counted many times. The chain joins TRBV12-3 or TRBV12-4 to TRBJ2-7, with a weak D call TRBD1 (6 bases). The CDR3 runs to 13 residues. V shed 5 bases and J shed 2 bases, with 10 bases lying between them. The CDR3 region has the DNA TGTGCCAGCAGTGAGGACAGAGCCTACGAGCAGTACTTC. This translates into CASSEDRAYEQYF.

The chain carries TRBV5-6 and TRBJ1-2; 8 bases are a match to TRBD1. Germline V CDR1 and CDR2: SGHDT, YYEEEE. The CDR3 is 16 amino acids. Trimming took 4 bases from V and 4 from J; bases not matched to a gene: 12. CDR3 loop: CASSKGQGSASYGYTF. The CDR3 coding sequence is TGTGCCAGCAGCAAAGGACAGGGATCGGCATCCTATGGCTACACCTTC.

This clonotype showed up just a few times. The rearrangement links TRBV9 to TRBJ1-5, with TRBD1 as a possible D gene (6 bases). The germline V and J ends were trimmed by 2 bases and 8 bases, with 17 bases remaining between them. This CDR3 spans 15 amino acids. Per germline, CDR1 SGDLS and CDR2 YYNGEE. The CDR3 protein is CASSVGDTETEPQHF. In DNA, the CDR3 is TGTGCCAGCAGCGTGGGGGACACGGAAACGGAGCCCCAGCATTTT.

J is TRBJ1-1 and V is TRBV2; 7 bases match TRBD1. The germline V gene encodes CDR1 SNHLY and CDR2 FYNNEI. Trimming removed 8 bases from V and 0 bases from J; junction bases left unmatched: 9. The CDR3 spans 15 residues. CDR3: CASYRDSTMNTEAFF. CDR3 DNA: TGTGCCAGCTATCGGGACAGCACCATGAACACTGAAGCTTTCTTT. The variable domain in full, completed from reference TRBV2 and TRBJ1-1, reads EPEVTQTPSHQVTQMGQEVILRCVPISNHLYFYWYRQILGQKVEFLVSFYNNEISEKSEIFDDQFSVERPDGSNFTLKIRSTKLEDSAMYFCASYRDSTMNTEAFFGQGTRLTVV.

This rearrangement joins TRBV11-2 to TRBJ2-7; maybe TRBD2 (6 bases). Germline CDR1 reads SGHAT; CDR2 reads FQNNGV. CDR3 length equals 15 residues. V shed 1 base and J shed 7 bases, with 17 bases lying between them. The CDR3, as DNA: TGTGCCAGCAGCTTAGGGAGGACATGGGAGGAAGAGCAGTACTTC. Its translation is CASSLGRTWEEEQYF.

This chain joins TRBV7-8 and TRBJ2-3; weak D call: TRBD1 (6 bases). Germline assignment: CDR1 SGHVS and CDR2 FQNEAQ. Trimming pared 5 bases from V and 0 bases from J, leaving 15 bases between. CDR3 length equals 16 residues. The CDR3 DNA is TGTGCCAGCAGCCTATCCCGGGACATTAGCACAGATACGCAGTATTTT. Protein: CASSLSRDISTDTQYF.

This clonotype was recorded at least ten times. This rearrangement joins TRBV11-2 to TRBJ2-5; 9 positions match TRBD2. The V segment lost 2 bases and the J segment 4 bases; nucleotides outside the gene matches: 5. Germline V gives CDR1 SGHAT, CDR2 FQNNGV. The CDR3 is made up of 15 amino acids. The CDR3: CASSLLAGGRETQYF. In DNA form, the CDR3 reads TGTGCCAGCAGCTTACTTGCGGGGGGGCGAGAGACCCAGTACTTC. The whole variable domain, remainder taken from reference TRBV11-2 and TRBJ2-5, is EAGVAQSPRYKIIEKRQSVAFWCNPISGHATLYWYQQILGQGPKLLIQFQNNGVVDDSQLPKDRFSAERLKGVDSTLKIQPAKLEDSAVYLCASSLLAGGRETQYFGPGTRLLVL.

This chain joins TRBV20-1 and TRBJ1-1, with D perhaps TRBD1 (5 bases). Trimming took off 5 bases at V and 1 base at J, with 11 bases between the two ends. Germline assignment: CDR1 DFQATT and CDR2 SNEGSKA (reference sequence). The CDR3 runs to 13 residues. The CDR3 DNA reads TGCAGTGCTGGGGGACCGCCGAACACTGAAGCTTTCTTT. It is translated as CSAGGPPNTEAFF.

In this sample, this clonotype turned up a few times. The CDR3 sequence: CASSLDGTRNEKLFF. CDR3 DNA: TGCGCCAGCAGCTTAGACGGGACTAGAAATGAAAAACTGTTTTTT. The chain uses TRBV5-1 and TRBJ1-4, with D possibly being TRBD1 (5 bases). Trimming cost V 2 bases and J 5 bases, with 13 bases left between them. The CDR3 is 15 residues long. Germline V gene lookup returns CDR1 SGHRS and CDR2 YFSETQ.